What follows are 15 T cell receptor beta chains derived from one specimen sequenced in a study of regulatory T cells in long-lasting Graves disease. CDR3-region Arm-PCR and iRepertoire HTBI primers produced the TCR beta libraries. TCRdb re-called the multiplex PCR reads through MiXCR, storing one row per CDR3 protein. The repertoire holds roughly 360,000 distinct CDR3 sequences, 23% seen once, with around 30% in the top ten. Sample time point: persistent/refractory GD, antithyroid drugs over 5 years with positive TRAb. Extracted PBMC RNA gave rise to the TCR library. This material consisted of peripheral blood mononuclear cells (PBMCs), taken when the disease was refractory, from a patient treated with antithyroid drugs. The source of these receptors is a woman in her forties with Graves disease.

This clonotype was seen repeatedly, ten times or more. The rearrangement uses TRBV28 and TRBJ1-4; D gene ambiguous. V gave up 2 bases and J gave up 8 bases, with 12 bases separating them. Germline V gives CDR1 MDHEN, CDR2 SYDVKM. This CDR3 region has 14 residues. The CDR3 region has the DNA TGTGCCAGCAGTTTAGTGGGAAACGGGGAAAAACTGTTTTTT. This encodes CASSLVGNGEKLFF.

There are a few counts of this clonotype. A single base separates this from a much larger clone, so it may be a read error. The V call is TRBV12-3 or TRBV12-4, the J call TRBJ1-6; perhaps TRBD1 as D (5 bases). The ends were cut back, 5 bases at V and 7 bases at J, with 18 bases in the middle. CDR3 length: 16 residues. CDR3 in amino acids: CASSERLGRGNSPLHF. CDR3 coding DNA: TGTGCCAGCAGTGAACGGCTGGGAAGGGGCAATTCACCCCTCCACTTT.

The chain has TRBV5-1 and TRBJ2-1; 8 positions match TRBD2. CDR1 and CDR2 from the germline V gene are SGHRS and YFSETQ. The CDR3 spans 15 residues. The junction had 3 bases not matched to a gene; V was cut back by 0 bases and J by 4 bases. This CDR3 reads CASSLASGGYNEQFF. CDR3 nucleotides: TGCGCCAGCAGCTTGGCCAGCGGGGGTTACAATGAGCAGTTCTTC.

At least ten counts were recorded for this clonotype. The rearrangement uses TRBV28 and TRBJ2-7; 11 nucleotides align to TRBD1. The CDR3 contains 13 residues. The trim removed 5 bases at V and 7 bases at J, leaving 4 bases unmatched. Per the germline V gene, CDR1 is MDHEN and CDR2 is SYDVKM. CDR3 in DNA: TGTGCCAGCAGTCCGGGACAGGGGGGTGAGCAGTACTTC. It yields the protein CASSPGQGGEQYF.

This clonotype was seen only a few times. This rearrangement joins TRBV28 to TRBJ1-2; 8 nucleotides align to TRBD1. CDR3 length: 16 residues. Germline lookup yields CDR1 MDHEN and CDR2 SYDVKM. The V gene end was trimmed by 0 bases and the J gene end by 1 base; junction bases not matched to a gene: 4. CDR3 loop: CASSLWGGQVNYGYTF. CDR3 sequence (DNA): TGTGCCAGCAGTTTATGGGGGGGACAGGTTAACTATGGCTACACCTTC.

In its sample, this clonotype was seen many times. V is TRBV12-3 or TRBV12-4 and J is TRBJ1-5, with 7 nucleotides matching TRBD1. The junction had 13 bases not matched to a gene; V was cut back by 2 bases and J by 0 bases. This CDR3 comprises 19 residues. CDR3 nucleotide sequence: TGTGCCAGCAGTTTAAATCGCAGGGGGATATCTCATAGCAATCAGCCCCAGCATTTT. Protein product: CASSLNRRGISHSNQPQHF.

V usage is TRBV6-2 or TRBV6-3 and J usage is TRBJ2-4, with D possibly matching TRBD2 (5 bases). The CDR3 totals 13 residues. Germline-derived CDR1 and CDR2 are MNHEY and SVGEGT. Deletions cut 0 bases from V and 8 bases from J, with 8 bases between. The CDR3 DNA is TGTGCCAGCAGTTACTCCGAGGGCCACATTCAGTACTTC. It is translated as CASSYSEGHIQYF.

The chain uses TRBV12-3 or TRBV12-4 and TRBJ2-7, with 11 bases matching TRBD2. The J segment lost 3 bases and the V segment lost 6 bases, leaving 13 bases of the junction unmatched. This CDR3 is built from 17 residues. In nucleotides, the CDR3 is TGTGCCAGCAGCTTTTGGGATTCGGGACTAGCGGTCTACGAGCAGTACTTC. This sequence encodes CASSFWDSGLAVYEQYF.

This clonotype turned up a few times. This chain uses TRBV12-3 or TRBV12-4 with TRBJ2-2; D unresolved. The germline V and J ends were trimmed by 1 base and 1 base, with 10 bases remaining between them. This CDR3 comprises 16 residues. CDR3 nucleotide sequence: TGTGCCAGCAGTTTAGAGCGTCTCCTGAACACCGGGGAGCTGTTTTTT. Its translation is CASSLERLLNTGELFF.

CDR3 in DNA: TGTGCCAGCAGTGAAGACAGACGAGCTTTCTTT. It is translated as CASSEDRRAFF. This chain uses TRBV2 with TRBJ1-1, with D unresolved. V was trimmed by 1 base and J by 10 bases, leaving 7 bases between them. Germline V gene lookup returns CDR1 SNHLY and CDR2 FYNNEI. CDR3 length: 11 amino acids.

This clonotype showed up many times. CDR3 bases: TGCAGCGTTACAAGGGGGCGAGTGAACACTGAAGCTTTCTTT. Its protein product is CSVTRGRVNTEAFF. This chain links TRBV29-1 with TRBJ1-1; 7 nucleotides agree with TRBD1. The CDR3 runs 14 residues. Germline V gene lookup returns CDR1 SQVTM and CDR2 ANQGSEA. V lost 5 bases, J lost 0 bases, and 6 bases stayed unmatched.

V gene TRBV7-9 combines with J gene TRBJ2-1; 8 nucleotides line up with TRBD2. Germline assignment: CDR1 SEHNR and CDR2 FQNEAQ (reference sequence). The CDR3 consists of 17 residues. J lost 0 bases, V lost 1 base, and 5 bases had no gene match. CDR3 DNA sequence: TGTGCCAGCAGCTTAGGTTCGGGGGGGAGCTCCTACAATGAGCAGTTCTTC. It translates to CASSLGSGGSSYNEQFF.

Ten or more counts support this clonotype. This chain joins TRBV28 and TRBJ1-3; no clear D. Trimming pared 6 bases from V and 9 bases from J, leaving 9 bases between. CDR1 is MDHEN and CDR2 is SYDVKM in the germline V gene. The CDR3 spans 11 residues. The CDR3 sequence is CASSSLGTIYF. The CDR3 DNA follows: TGTGCCAGCAGCTCCCTCGGCACCATATATTTT.

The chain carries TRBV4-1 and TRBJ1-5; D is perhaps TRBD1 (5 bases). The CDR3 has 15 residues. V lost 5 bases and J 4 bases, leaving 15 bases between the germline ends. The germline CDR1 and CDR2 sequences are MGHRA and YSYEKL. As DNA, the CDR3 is TGCGCCAGCAGCTCAGAAGGCGGGGGTAATCAGCCCCAGCATTTT. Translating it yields CASSSEGGGNQPQHF.

The CDR3 nucleotides are TGCGCCAGCAGCGGACGAGGGCCCGGGGAGCTGTTTTTT. It yields the protein CASSGRGPGELFF. This rearrangement joins TRBV5-1 to TRBJ2-2; TRBD2 might be the D (5 bases). Germline V gives CDR1 SGHRS, CDR2 YFSETQ. The CDR3 is 13 residues long. V was shortened by 4 bases and J by 6 bases, with 10 bases between the two germline ends.